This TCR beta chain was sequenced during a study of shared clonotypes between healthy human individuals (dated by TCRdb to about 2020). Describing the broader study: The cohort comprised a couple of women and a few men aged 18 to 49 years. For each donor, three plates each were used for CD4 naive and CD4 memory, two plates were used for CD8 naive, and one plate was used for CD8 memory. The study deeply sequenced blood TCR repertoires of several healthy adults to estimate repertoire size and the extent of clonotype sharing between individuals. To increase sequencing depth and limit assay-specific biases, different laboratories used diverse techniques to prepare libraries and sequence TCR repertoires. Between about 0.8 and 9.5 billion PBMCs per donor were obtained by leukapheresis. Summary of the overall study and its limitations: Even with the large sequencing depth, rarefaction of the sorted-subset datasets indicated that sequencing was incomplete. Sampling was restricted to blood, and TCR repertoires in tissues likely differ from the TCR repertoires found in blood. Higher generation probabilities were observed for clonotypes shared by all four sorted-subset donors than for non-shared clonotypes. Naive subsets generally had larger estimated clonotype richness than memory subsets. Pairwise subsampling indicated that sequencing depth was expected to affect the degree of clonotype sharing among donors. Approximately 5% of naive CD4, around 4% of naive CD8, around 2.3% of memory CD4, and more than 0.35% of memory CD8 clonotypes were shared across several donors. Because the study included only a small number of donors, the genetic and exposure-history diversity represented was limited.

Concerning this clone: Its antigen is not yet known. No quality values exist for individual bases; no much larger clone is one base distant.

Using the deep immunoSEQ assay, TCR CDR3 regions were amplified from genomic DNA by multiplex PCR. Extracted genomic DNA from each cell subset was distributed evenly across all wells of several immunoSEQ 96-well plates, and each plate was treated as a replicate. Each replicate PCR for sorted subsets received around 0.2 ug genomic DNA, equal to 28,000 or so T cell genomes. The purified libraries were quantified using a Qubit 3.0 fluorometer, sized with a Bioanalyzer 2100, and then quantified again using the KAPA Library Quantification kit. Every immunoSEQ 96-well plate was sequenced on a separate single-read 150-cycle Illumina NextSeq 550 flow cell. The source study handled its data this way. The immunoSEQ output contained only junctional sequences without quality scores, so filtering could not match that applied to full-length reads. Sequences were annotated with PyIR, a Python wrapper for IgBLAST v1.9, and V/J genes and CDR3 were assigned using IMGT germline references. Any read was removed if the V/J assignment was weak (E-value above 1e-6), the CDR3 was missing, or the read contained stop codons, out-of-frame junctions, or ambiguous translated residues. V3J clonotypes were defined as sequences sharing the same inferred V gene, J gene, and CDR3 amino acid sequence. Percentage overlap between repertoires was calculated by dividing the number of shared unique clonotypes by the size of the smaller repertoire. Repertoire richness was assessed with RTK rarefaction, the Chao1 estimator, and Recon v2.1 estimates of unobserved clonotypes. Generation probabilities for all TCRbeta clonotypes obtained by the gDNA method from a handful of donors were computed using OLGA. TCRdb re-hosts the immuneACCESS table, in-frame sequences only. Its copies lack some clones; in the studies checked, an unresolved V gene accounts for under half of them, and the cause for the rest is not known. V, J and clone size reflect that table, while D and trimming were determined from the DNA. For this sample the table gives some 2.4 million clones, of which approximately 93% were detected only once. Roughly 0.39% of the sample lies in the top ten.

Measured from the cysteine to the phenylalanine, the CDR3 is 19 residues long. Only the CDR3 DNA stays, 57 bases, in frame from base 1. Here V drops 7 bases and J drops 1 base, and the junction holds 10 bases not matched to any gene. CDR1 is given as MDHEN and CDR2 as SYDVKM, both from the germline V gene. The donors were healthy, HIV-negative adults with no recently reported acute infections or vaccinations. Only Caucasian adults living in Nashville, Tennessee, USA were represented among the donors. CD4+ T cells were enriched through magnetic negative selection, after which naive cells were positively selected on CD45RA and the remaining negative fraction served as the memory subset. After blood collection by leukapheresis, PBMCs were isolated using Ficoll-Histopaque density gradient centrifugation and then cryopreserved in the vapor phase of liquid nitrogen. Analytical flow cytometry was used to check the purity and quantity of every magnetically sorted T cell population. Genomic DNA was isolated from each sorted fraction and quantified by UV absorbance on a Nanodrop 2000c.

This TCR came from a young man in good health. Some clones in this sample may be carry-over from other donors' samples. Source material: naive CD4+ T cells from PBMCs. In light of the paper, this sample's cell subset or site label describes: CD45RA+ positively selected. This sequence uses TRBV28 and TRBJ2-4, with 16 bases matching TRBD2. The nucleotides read TGTGCCAGCACACTTGGGACTAGCGGGAGGGCGGGGGCCAAAAACATTCAGTACTTC. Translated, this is CASTLGTSGRAGAKNIQYF.